Listed below are T cell receptor beta chains from one sample, sequenced in a study of T cells in Graves' hyperthyroidism and ophthalmopathy. MiXCR was run by TCRdb on the multiplex PCR reads, yielding one entry per CDR3 protein. The sample shows 90,000 to 120,000 distinct CDR3 sequences, about 16% of them seen only once. Source material: blood. These receptors all stem from a woman in her fifties or sixties with Graves' hyperthyroidism. CDR3s include the opening cysteine and the closing phenylalanine or tryptophan. D genes are given only for firm matches. Clone sizes are given selectively: once, few, many, or a class where the clone is expanded.

V gene: TRBV12-3/TRBV12-4; CDR3 length: 12; J gene: TRBJ1-4; clone size: -; D gene: TRBD1; CDR3 DNA: TGTGCCGTACAGGGGGCGGGTGAAAAACTGTTTTTT; CDR3 protein: CAVQGAGEKLFF
V gene: TRBV7-9; CDR3 length: 15; J gene: TRBJ2-1; clone size: -; D gene: TRBD2; CDR3 DNA: TGTGCCAGCAGCAGGACTAGCGGGGGCTACAATGAGCAGTTCTTC; CDR3 protein: CASSRTSGGYNEQFF
V gene: TRBV10-3; CDR3 length: 13; J gene: TRBJ1-1; clone size: many; D gene: TRBD1; CDR3 DNA: TGTGCCATCAGGGACAGGGGGGCGGTGGAAGCTTTCTTT; CDR3 protein: CAIRDRGAVEAFF
V gene: TRBV7-9; CDR3 length: 19; J gene: TRBJ1-2; clone size: -; D gene: TRBD1; CDR3 DNA: TGTGCCAGCAGCTTAGATTGGGACAGACTACAAGACAACAACTATGGCTACACCTTC; CDR3 protein: CASSLDWDRLQDNNYGYTF
V gene: TRBV20-1; CDR3 length: 16; J gene: TRBJ2-1; clone size: many; D gene: TRBD2; CDR3 DNA: TGCAGTGCTAAACCTCTAGCGGGACTGGGGTACAACGAGCAGTTCTTC; CDR3 protein: CSAKPLAGLGYNEQFF
V gene: TRBV6-1; CDR3 length: 12; J gene: TRBJ1-2; clone size: many; D gene: -; CDR3 DNA: TGTGCCAGCAGTGAACGGAACTATGGCTACACCTTC; CDR3 protein: CASSERNYGYTF
V gene: TRBV7-3; CDR3 length: 13; J gene: TRBJ1-2; clone size: many; D gene: -; CDR3 DNA: TGTGCCAGCAGCCAGGAGGCTAACTATGGCTACACCTTC; CDR3 protein: CASSQEANYGYTF
V gene: TRBV11-2; CDR3 length: 16; J gene: TRBJ2-3; clone size: many; D gene: -; CDR3 DNA: TGTGCCAGCAGCTTCGTCCAGGGCGATAGCGCAGATACGCAGTATTTT; CDR3 protein: CASSFVQGDSADTQYF
V gene: TRBV2; CDR3 length: 16; J gene: TRBJ2-4; clone size: few; D gene: -; CDR3 DNA: TGTGCCAGCAGTGAAGGGGGGACACAAGCCAAAAACATTCAGTACTTC; CDR3 protein: CASSEGGTQAKNIQYF
V gene: TRBV28; CDR3 length: 15; J gene: TRBJ2-1; clone size: -; D gene: TRBD2; CDR3 DNA: TGTGCCAGCAAATTCGGACTAGCGGGGATCAATGAGCAGTTCTTC; CDR3 protein: CASKFGLAGINEQFF
V gene: TRBV10-3; CDR3 length: 13; J gene: TRBJ2-5; clone size: few; D gene: TRBD2; CDR3 DNA: TGTGCCATCAGACCGAGCGGGGAAGAGACCCAGTACTTC; CDR3 protein: CAIRPSGEETQYF
V gene: TRBV27; CDR3 length: 13; J gene: TRBJ1-2; clone size: many; D gene: TRBD1; CDR3 DNA: TGTGCCAGCAGTTACGGGACAGGGTCTGGCTACACCTTC; CDR3 protein: CASSYGTGSGYTF
V gene: TRBV11-2; CDR3 length: 14; J gene: TRBJ2-7; clone size: -; D gene: TRBD2; CDR3 DNA: TGTGCCAGCAGCACGGGACTAGGAGGCTACGAGCAGTACTTC; CDR3 protein: CASSTGLGGYEQYF
V gene: TRBV28; CDR3 length: 16; J gene: TRBJ2-7; clone size: -; D gene: TRBD2; CDR3 DNA: TGTGCCAGCCCACCCAGCGGGACTAGCGGAACCTACGAGCAGTACTTC; CDR3 protein: CASPPSGTSGTYEQYF
V gene: TRBV3-1; CDR3 length: 14; J gene: TRBJ2-1; clone size: many; D gene: -; CDR3 DNA: TGTGCCAGCAGCCAAGTCACTAGTGTTCATGAGCAGTTCTTC; CDR3 protein: CASSQVTSVHEQFF
V gene: TRBV20-1; CDR3 length: 11; J gene: TRBJ1-5; clone size: -; D gene: -; CDR3 DNA: TGCAGTGCTAGAGAGTCCCAGCTCCAGCATTTT; CDR3 protein: CSARESQLQHF
V gene: TRBV12-3/TRBV12-4; CDR3 length: 17; J gene: TRBJ2-3; clone size: many; D gene: TRBD2; CDR3 DNA: TGTGCCAGCAGTTTGGGGACTACGAGGATGGGCACAGATACGCAGTATTTT; CDR3 protein: CASSLGTTRMGTDTQYF
V gene: TRBV12-3/TRBV12-4; CDR3 length: 16; J gene: TRBJ1-5; clone size: many; D gene: TRBD1; CDR3 DNA: TGTGCCAGCAGTTCAACAGGGGGCGCGGGTAATCAGCCCCAGCATTTT; CDR3 protein: CASSSTGGAGNQPQHF
V gene: TRBV11-2; CDR3 length: 16; J gene: TRBJ2-7; clone size: many; D gene: -; CDR3 DNA: TGTGCCAGCAGCCCAAGAGCCCTAAATGATAACTACGAGCAGTACTTC; CDR3 protein: CASSPRALNDNYEQYF
V gene: TRBV7-9; CDR3 length: 15; J gene: TRBJ2-7; clone size: -; D gene: -; CDR3 DNA: TGTGCCAGCAATTCAGGCTTAGGTCTTTGGGACGAGCAGTACTTC; CDR3 protein: CASNSGLGLWDEQYF
V gene: TRBV20-1; CDR3 length: 13; J gene: TRBJ2-7; clone size: many; D gene: -; CDR3 DNA: TGCAGTGCTAGAGGGAACAGGCTCGGGGAGCAGTACTTC; CDR3 protein: CSARGNRLGEQYF
V gene: TRBV20-1; CDR3 length: 11; J gene: TRBJ2-1; clone size: many; D gene: -; CDR3 DNA: TGCAGTGCTAGAGGGACGACCAAGCAGTTCTTC; CDR3 protein: CSARGTTKQFF
V gene: TRBV11-2; CDR3 length: 17; J gene: TRBJ2-3; clone size: -; D gene: TRBD2; CDR3 DNA: TGTGCCAGCAGCTTAGTGGCTAGCGGGATGAGCACAGATACGCAGTATTTT; CDR3 protein: CASSLVASGMSTDTQYF
V gene: TRBV20-1; CDR3 length: 15; J gene: TRBJ2-3; clone size: many; D gene: -; CDR3 DNA: TGCAGTGCTAAGGGTGAGGCGCCTAGCACAGATACGCAGTATTTT; CDR3 protein: CSAKGEAPSTDTQYF
V gene: TRBV5-1; CDR3 length: 17; J gene: TRBJ2-3; clone size: many; D gene: TRBD1; CDR3 DNA: TGCGCCAGCAGCTACCTTCCGGGACAGGGCTCTGATAATACGCAGTATTTT; CDR3 protein: CASSYLPGQGSDNTQYF
V gene: TRBV5-4; CDR3 length: 15; J gene: TRBJ2-7; clone size: -; D gene: -; CDR3 DNA: TGTGCCAGCAGCTTGGGGGGCAAGAAAGGATACGAGCAGTACTTC; CDR3 protein: CASSLGGKKGYEQYF
V gene: TRBV12-3/TRBV12-4; CDR3 length: 14; J gene: TRBJ1-2; clone size: -; D gene: -; CDR3 DNA: TGTGCCAGCAGTTGGGGGGGCGCGAACTATGGCTACACCTTC; CDR3 protein: CASSWGGANYGYTF
V gene: TRBV9; CDR3 length: 16; J gene: TRBJ2-2; clone size: many; D gene: TRBD2; CDR3 DNA: TGTGCCAGCAGCACCCTAGCGGGAACTAACACCGGGGAGCTGTTTTTT; CDR3 protein: CASSTLAGTNTGELFF
V gene: TRBV29-1; CDR3 length: 13; J gene: TRBJ2-2; clone size: -; D gene: -; CDR3 DNA: TGCAGCGTTGAATCGGCGAACACCGGGGAGCTGTTTTTT; CDR3 protein: CSVESANTGELFF
V gene: TRBV3-1; CDR3 length: 13; J gene: TRBJ1-4; clone size: many; D gene: -; CDR3 DNA: TGTGCCAGCAGCCAGGGTAGGAGTGAAAAACTGTTTTTT; CDR3 protein: CASSQGRSEKLFF
V gene: TRBV5-1; CDR3 length: 15; J gene: TRBJ2-7; clone size: many; D gene: -; CDR3 DNA: TGCGCCAGCAGTACGAGAAGCGACAGCTCCTACGAGCAGTACTTC; CDR3 protein: CASSTRSDSSYEQYF
V gene: TRBV11-2; CDR3 length: 17; J gene: TRBJ1-5; clone size: many; D gene: -; CDR3 DNA: TGTGCCAGCAGCCGGGGGTCATCCGGTGGGAGCAATCAGCCCCAGCATTTT; CDR3 protein: CASSRGSSGGSNQPQHF
V gene: TRBV19; CDR3 length: 14; J gene: TRBJ2-5; clone size: few; D gene: TRBD1; CDR3 DNA: TGTGCCAGTCGAGGGACAGGGTGGGAAGAGACCCAGTACTTC; CDR3 protein: CASRGTGWEETQYF
V gene: TRBV6-5; CDR3 length: 19; J gene: TRBJ2-1; clone size: many; D gene: -; CDR3 DNA: TGTGCCAGCAGTTACTCGACATCGACAGCATTTAGCTCCTACAATGAGCAGTTCTTC; CDR3 protein: CASSYSTSTAFSSYNEQFF
V gene: TRBV20-1; CDR3 length: 17; J gene: TRBJ1-1; clone size: many; D gene: -; CDR3 DNA: TGCAGTGCTAGAGAATCGGGCGGGAGGGCCCGGAACACTGAAGCTTTCTTT; CDR3 protein: CSARESGGRARNTEAFF
V gene: TRBV28; CDR3 length: 15; J gene: TRBJ1-3; clone size: -; D gene: -; CDR3 DNA: TGTGCCAGCATTGGCCCGAAGCGCTCTGGAAACACCATATATTTT; CDR3 protein: CASIGPKRSGNTIYF
V gene: TRBV30; CDR3 length: 17; J gene: TRBJ1-1; clone size: -; D gene: TRBD1; CDR3 DNA: TGTGCCTGGACCACAGGGGGTGTGGGGACCATGAACACTGAAGCTTTCTTT; CDR3 protein: CAWTTGGVGTMNTEAFF
V gene: TRBV12-3/TRBV12-4; CDR3 length: 14; J gene: TRBJ1-4; clone size: many; D gene: -; CDR3 DNA: TGTGCCAGCAGCCTCCGTGGGGGGGATGAAAAACTGTTTTTT; CDR3 protein: CASSLRGGDEKLFF
V gene: TRBV6-1; CDR3 length: 15; J gene: TRBJ2-5; clone size: many; D gene: TRBD1; CDR3 DNA: TGTGCCAGCAGTCAATTAGACAGGGCTCAAGAGACCCAGTACTTC; CDR3 protein: CASSQLDRAQETQYF
V gene: TRBV27; CDR3 length: 16; J gene: TRBJ2-1; clone size: many; D gene: TRBD2; CDR3 DNA: TGTGCCAGCTATTTAGCGGGGCAGGGCTCCTACAATGAGCAGTTCTTC; CDR3 protein: CASYLAGQGSYNEQFF
V gene: TRBV6-1; CDR3 length: 14; J gene: TRBJ1-2; clone size: many; D gene: -; CDR3 DNA: TGTGCCAGCAGTTATGCAGGGGATAACTATGGCTACACCTTC; CDR3 protein: CASSYAGDNYGYTF
V gene: TRBV2; CDR3 length: 14; J gene: TRBJ1-1; clone size: many; D gene: -; CDR3 DNA: TGTGCCAGCAGTGAGTTGGGGGGAGGGACTGAAGCTTTCTTT; CDR3 protein: CASSELGGGTEAFF
V gene: TRBV20-1; CDR3 length: 13; J gene: TRBJ2-5; clone size: -; D gene: TRBD2; CDR3 DNA: TGCAGTGCTGGGAGCGGGAACCAAGAGACCCAGTACTTC; CDR3 protein: CSAGSGNQETQYF
V gene: TRBV9; CDR3 length: 16; J gene: TRBJ2-2; clone size: many; D gene: TRBD2; CDR3 DNA: TGTGCCAGCAGCGTTCGGGATAGCGGGATATCCGGGGAGCTGTTTTTT; CDR3 protein: CASSVRDSGISGELFF
V gene: TRBV27; CDR3 length: 15; J gene: TRBJ2-1; clone size: many; D gene: TRBD2; CDR3 DNA: TGTGCCAGCATCCCAGGGAGGGGTTTTTACAATGAGCAGTTCTTC; CDR3 protein: CASIPGRGFYNEQFF
V gene: TRBV9; CDR3 length: 13; J gene: TRBJ2-7; clone size: many; D gene: -; CDR3 DNA: TGTGCCAGCAGCGGTCAAGGGGGGAACGAGCAGTACTTC; CDR3 protein: CASSGQGGNEQYF
V gene: TRBV20-1; CDR3 length: 16; J gene: TRBJ2-3; clone size: many; D gene: TRBD2; CDR3 DNA: TGCAGTGCTAGAGATCTCCAGCGGGGGTCACCAGATACGCAGTATTTT; CDR3 protein: CSARDLQRGSPDTQYF
V gene: TRBV29-1; CDR3 length: 14; J gene: TRBJ2-1; clone size: -; D gene: -; CDR3 DNA: TGCAGCGTTCCCGTGGGGGGGGCGCGGGATGAGCAGTTCTTC; CDR3 protein: CSVPVGGARDEQFF
V gene: TRBV5-1; CDR3 length: 14; J gene: TRBJ2-2; clone size: many; D gene: -; CDR3 DNA: TGCGCCAGCAGCTTGGACAGGGCGGCCGGGGAGCTGTTTTTT; CDR3 protein: CASSLDRAAGELFF
V gene: TRBV7-8; CDR3 length: 16; J gene: TRBJ1-4; clone size: -; D gene: -; CDR3 DNA: TGTGCCAGCAGTTCTTACCCGGAGACAACTAATGAAAAACTGTTTTTT; CDR3 protein: CASSSYPETTNEKLFF
V gene: TRBV30; CDR3 length: 14; J gene: TRBJ1-2; clone size: many; D gene: TRBD1; CDR3 DNA: TGTGCCTGGGCTAGAGACGGACAGGCCGGAGGCTACACCTTC; CDR3 protein: CAWARDGQAGGYTF